A selection of T cell receptor beta chains follows, all from one sample in a study of CD8 T cells in Susac syndrome. TCRdb processed the immunoSEQ multiplex PCR reads anew with MiXCR; each CDR3 protein has one entry. Of about 400,000 distinct CDR3 sequences in the sample, about 85% were seen once. Material: CD8+ T cells from PBMCs. Receptors originate from a human donor with multiple sclerosis. CDR3s include the opening cysteine and the closing phenylalanine or tryptophan. D genes are given only for firm matches.

J | D | V | CDR3 | DNA
TRBJ2-7 | . | TRBV20-1 | CSARDRENYEQYF | TGCAGTGCTAGAGACAGAGAAAACTACGAGCAGTACTTC
TRBJ2-1 | . | TRBV25-1 | CASSGVGGAEQFF | TGTGCCAGCTCGGGGGTAGGGGGCGCGGAGCAGTTCTTC
TRBJ2-1 | TRBD2 | TRBV6-4 | CASSSRGLASYNEQFF | TGTGCCAGCAGTTCCAGGGGACTAGCGTCCTACAATGAGCAGTTCTTC
TRBJ1-4 | . | TRBV19 | CASLASRQTENEKLFF | TGTGCCAGTCTCGCTTCCCGGCAGACGGAGAATGAAAAACTGTTTTTT
TRBJ2-3 | . | TRBV19 | CASSGLPDTQYF | TGTGCCAGTAGTGGACTCCCAGATACGCAGTATTTT
TRBJ2-1 | TRBD2 | TRBV14 | CASSQDGLAPNEQFF | TGTGCCAGCAGCCAAGATGGACTAGCGCCGAATGAGCAGTTCTTC
TRBJ1-4 | . | TRBV4-1 | CASSQEGATNEKLFF | TGCGCCAGCAGCCAAGAGGGGGCAACTAATGAAAAACTGTTTTTT
TRBJ1-4 | . | TRBV7-6 | CASSLERGNEKLFF | TGTGCCAGCAGCTTAGAGAGGGGGAATGAAAAACTGTTTTTT
TRBJ2-7 | . | TRBV30 | CAWSGRITLTVDEQYF | TGTGCCTGGAGTGGGCGGATAACGTTGACAGTCGACGAGCAGTACTTC
TRBJ2-5 | . | TRBV4-1 | CASSQATLGETQYF | TGCGCCAGCAGCCAAGCCACCCTGGGGGAGACCCAGTACTTC
TRBJ2-1 | TRBD1 | TRBV29-1 | CSVLREGTGVGEQFF | TGCAGCGTCCTTCGAGAGGGGACAGGGGTCGGTGAGCAGTTCTTC
TRBJ2-3 | . | TRBV7-9 | CASRPTMSARWDTQYF | TGTGCCAGCAGACCCACTATGAGCGCCCGATGGGATACGCAGTATTTT
TRBJ2-2 | . | TRBV4-1 | CASSQVSGSNTGELFF | TGCGCCAGCAGCCAAGTTAGCGGATCGAACACCGGGGAGCTGTTTTTT
TRBJ1-5 | . | TRBV19 | CASSVGGDQPQHF | TGTGCCAGTAGTGTTGGTGGGGATCAGCCCCAGCATTTT
TRBJ1-1 | TRBD1 | TRBV19 | CASCPGQGGTEAFF | TGTGCCAGTTGCCCGGGACAGGGAGGGACTGAAGCTTTCTTT
TRBJ1-1 | TRBD1 | TRBV6-5 | CASSYKGAYTEAFF | TGTGCCAGCAGTTACAAGGGGGCATACACTGAAGCTTTCTTT
TRBJ2-7 | TRBD2 | TRBV7-7 | CASSLGTSGSWEQYF | TGTGCTAGCAGCTTAGGTACTAGCGGGAGCTGGGAGCAGTACTTC
TRBJ1-2 | . | TRBV5-6 | CASSFELNAGYTF | TGTGCCAGCAGCTTTGAACTGAATGCTGGCTACACCTTC
TRBJ2-7 | TRBD2 | TRBV3-1 | CASSPGGDTYEQYF | TGTGCCAGCAGCCCGGGGGGGGATACCTACGAGCAGTACTTC
TRBJ2-1 | TRBD2 | TRBV7-3 | CASSLFGGGLNNEQFF | TGTGCCAGCAGCCTGTTTGGGGGAGGGCTAAACAATGAGCAGTTCTTC
TRBJ2-7 | . | TRBV20-1 | CSAINRSSYEQYF | TGCAGTGCTATAAACAGGAGCTCCTACGAGCAGTACTTC
TRBJ2-1 | TRBD1 | TRBV27 | CASSLSGQGGPPGGYNEQFF | TGTGCCAGCAGTTTATCTGGACAGGGCGGTCCACCTGGGGGCTACAATGAGCAGTTCTTC